The clone carrying this TCR beta chain was counted only a few times. Its specificity is unknown. Treatment: approximately 9-day PBMC culture with coronavirus spike peptide pools or control peptides (ViraFEST assay). Samples of CD4+ T cells were obtained from the unexposed donor before the COVID-19 pandemic (2011-2018). Following expansion of antigen-specific T cells with peptide pools, ViraFEST then sequenced TCRs. Unexposed donors' CD4+ T cells were tested against SARS-CoV-2 S/N and four cold-coronavirus spikes when cell numbers allowed. This sample is part of a study of vaccination and CD4 T cells after COVID-19. The CDR3 runs to 15 residues. Germline values: CDR1 SEHNR, CDR2 FQNEAQ (reference sequence). Trimming removed 5 bases from V and 6 bases from J; junction bases left unmatched: 7. Once obtained from cultured CD4+ T cells, the DNA was sequenced using the Oncomine TCR Beta short-read assay. The authors extracted genomic DNA from cultured CD4+ T cells. Using its own MiXCR run on the PCR reads, TCRdb lists one record per CDR3 protein. The table lists about 10,000 distinct CDR3 sequences, roughly 30% of them singletons, with roughly 13% in the top ten.

The sequencing sample was made of CD4+ T cells from blood, cultured in vitro. This receptor was obtained from a human donor in good health. The chain joins TRBV7-9 to TRBJ2-3, with 11 bases identical to TRBD2. The CDR3 loop reads CASSQTTSGTDTQYF. CDR3 DNA: TGTGCCAGCAGCCAGACGACTAGCGGGACGGATACGCAGTATTTT.